These 11 T cell receptor beta chains were all obtained from the same sample, sequenced in a study of T cells in women clearing cervical HPV infection. Libraries were prepared by immunoSEQ multiplex PCR; TCRdb keeps only in-frame clonotypes and omits some of them. The sample totals about 24,000 clones; its top ten clones hold 5% to 8.5%. The sequencing input was blood buffy coat. The receptors originated from a woman aged 18 to 75 with a cervical HPV16 infection that either progressed to CIN3+ or cleared (not recorded which).

The part of the CDR3 DNA that was read is TGTGCCAGCAGCCCTGACAGGGGTGGACCCTATGGC. It is translated as CASSPDRGGPYG. The full-length CDR3 reads as CASSPDRGGPYGYTF. This chain uses TRBV7-9 with TRBJ1-2; 8 bases line up with TRBD1. The read stops 3 residues short of the end of the CDR3; the missing end is completed from the germline J gene. The trim removed 5 bases at V and 4 bases at J, leaving 9 bases unmatched. CDR3 length: 15 residues. The germline V gene encodes CDR1 SEHNR and CDR2 FQNEAQ (reference sequence).

With regard to this clone: The read terminates 3 residues before the CDR3 end, so the remaining end is supplied by the germline J gene. The chain combines TRBV7-9 with TRBJ1-2; D unresolved. CDR1 is SEHNR, CDR2 FQNEAQ, per germline (reference sequence). The CDR3 is 13 residues long. CDR3 DNA (partial): TGTGCCAGCGGCCCATCTTTGTCCCCTGAC. Protein sequence: CASGPSLSPD. The complete CDR3 sequence is CASGPSLSPDYTF.

Regarding this clone: The CDR3 end falls 3 residues outside the read, so it is completed with the germline J gene. The chain has TRBV6-2 or TRBV6-3 and TRBJ2-1; 12 nucleotides align to TRBD1. Germline CDR1 MNHEY, CDR2 SVGEGT. This CDR3 region has 15 residues. V was clipped by 6 bases and J by 7 bases; unmatched bases: 7. This chain's CDR3 is CASRPGQGAQNEQFF. CDR3 bases read: TGTGCCAGCAGGCCGGGACAGGGGGCGCAGAATGAG.

Comments on this clone: Coverage ceases 3 residues before the CDR3 finishes, and the germline J gene fills in the end. V gene TRBV30 combines with J gene TRBJ1-1, with 7 positions matching TRBD1. With 3 bases clipped from V and 6 bases from J, the junction kept 4 bases outside the gene matches. CDR3 length: 12 residues. Germline assignment: CDR1 GTSNPN and CDR2 SVGIG (reference sequence). CDR3 sequence: CAWRRDSSEAFF. The sequenced CDR3 bases are TGTGCCTGGAGGAGGGACAGTTCTGAA.

A note on this clone: The read terminates 3 residues before the CDR3 end, so the remaining end is supplied by the germline J gene. This chain uses TRBV19 with TRBJ2-3; TRBD2 might be the D (6 bases). The CDR3 covers 14 residues. Per the germline V gene, CDR1 is LNHDA and CDR2 is SQIVND (reference sequence). This chain's CDR3 is CASSTAGSNQPQYF. Partial CDR3 DNA: TGTGCCAGTAGTACCGCGGGGAGCAATCAGCCG.

As to this clone: The DNA ends 3 residues before the CDR3 does, and the rest of the CDR3 is filled in from the germline J gene. The chain uses TRBV20-1 and TRBJ2-7; no clear D. V dropped 5 bases and J dropped 1 base, with 12 bases sitting between them. Germline V gene data show CDR1 as DFQATT and CDR2 as SNEGSKA (reference sequence). The CDR3 runs to 13 residues. Partial CDR3 DNA: TGCAGTGCTCCTGATACACGATCCTACGAG. Translating gives CSAPDTRSYE. The whole CDR3 sequence is CSAPDTRSYEQYF.

With regard to this clone: The CDR3 is cut off 3 residues early in the read; its end comes from the germline J gene. The chain links TRBV2 to TRBJ2-5, with D tentatively TRBD1 (6 bases). The germline CDR1 and CDR2 sequences are SNHLY and FYNNEI. The CDR3 is made up of 17 amino acids. The CDR3 reads CASSQGGLRSSTDTQYF. CDR3 bases read: TGTGCCAGCAGTCAAGGGGGTCTGCGGTCTTCGACAGATACC.

Of note for this clone: Read sequence stops 3 residues before the CDR3 end, and the germline J gene provides the missing end. The rearrangement links TRBV7-2 to TRBJ2-1; D call uncertain. The V end lost 0 bases, the J end lost 2 bases, and 8 bases lay between the germline ends. CDR1 SGHTA and CDR2 FQGNSA come from the germline V gene. The CDR3 totals 15 residues. The CDR3 sequence is CASSLADSPYNEQFF. The part of the CDR3 DNA that was read is TGTGCCAGCAGCTTAGCAGACTCCCCCTACAATGAG.

To note about this clone: The read finishes 3 residues shy of the CDR3 end, and the germline J gene is used to complete it. This chain links TRBV23-1 with TRBJ1-3; D gene uncertain. TRBV23-1 belongs to the ORF category, with a function that is uncertain. CDR3 length: 18 residues. The germline V and J ends were trimmed by 0 bases and 2 bases, with 17 bases remaining between them. The CDR3 DNA, read in part, is TGCGCCAGCAGTCAATCGATCGCGCGGGAGGCACCTGGAAACACC. Translating it yields CASSQSIAREAPGNT. The whole CDR3 sequence reads CASSQSIAREAPGNTIYF.

As concerns this clone: Coverage ceases 3 residues before the CDR3 finishes, and the germline J gene fills in the end. The V and J genes are TRBV19 and TRBJ1-2; 9 positions agree with TRBD1. This CDR3 region has 14 residues. CDR1 is LNHDA and CDR2 is SQIVND in the germline V gene (reference sequence). V was pared by 6 bases and J by 3 bases, with 5 bases of the junction left unmatched. The DNA read from the CDR3 is TGTGCCAGTAGGATCACAGGGGGCGACTATGGC. Translation: CASRITGGDYG. The whole CDR3 protein is CASRITGGDYGYTF.

The sequenced CDR3 bases are TGTGCCAGTAGGGTGGGTAGGGGGAGCGTGAACACTGAA. It is translated as CASRVGRGSVNTE. The whole CDR3 protein reads CASRVGRGSVNTEAFF. The rearrangement links TRBV19 to TRBJ1-1; D perhaps matches TRBD1 (6 bases). The sequence runs out 3 residues before the end of the CDR3; the remainder is reconstructed from the germline J gene. CDR3 length: 16 residues. Trimming stripped 6 bases from V and 0 bases from J, with 17 bases between. Germline V lookup: CDR1 LNHDA, CDR2 SQIVND (reference sequence).